Below are 20 T cell receptor beta chains sequenced from a single sample in a study of T cells after yellow fever vaccination. Each CDR3 protein is one row after TCRdb ran MiXCR on the 5' RACE reads. The sample has some 350,000 distinct CDR3 sequences, 4% seen once; the top ten hold 20% to 25%. The source material was PBMCs, sampled 5 days after the yellow fever booster vaccination. These receptors came from a man in his late teens or twenties who received the YFV17D yellow fever vaccine.

There are a few counts of this clonotype. V gene TRBV18 combines with J gene TRBJ2-1, with D maybe TRBD1 (6 bases). The germline V gene encodes CDR1 KGHSH and CDR2 LQKENI. V was trimmed by 0 bases and J by 3 bases, leaving 9 bases between them. CDR3 length equals 15 residues. The CDR3 sequence: CASSPPGTNYNEQFF. Written as DNA, the CDR3 is TGTGCCAGCTCACCACCAGGGACAAACTACAATGAGCAGTTCTTC.

This chain connects TRBV4-2 to TRBJ1-4, with TRBD1 as a possible D gene (6 bases). The germline gives CDR1 LGHNA, CDR2 YNFKEQ. The CDR3 sequence is 16 residues long. The V and J ends lost 1 base and 4 bases respectively, with 13 bases between them. The CDR3 protein is CASSQATGNVNEKLFF. DNA of the CDR3: TGTGCCAGCAGCCAAGCTACAGGGAATGTTAATGAAAAACTGTTTTTT.

The gene calls are TRBV30 and TRBJ1-1; D is unclear. V lost 0 bases to trimming and J lost 1 base, with 9 bases between them. Germline V gene lookup returns CDR1 GTSNPN and CDR2 SVGIG (reference sequence). The CDR3 contains 14 residues. The CDR3 nucleotides read TGTGCCTGGAGTGTATATACGCAGAACACTGAAGCTTTCTTT. The encoded protein is CAWSVYTQNTEAFF.

This clonotype appeared a few times. This chain's CDR3 is CASSLGLPAYEQYV. CDR3 in DNA: TGTGCCAGCAGCTTGGGTTTACCCGCCTACGAGCAGTACGTC. This chain joins TRBV7-2 and TRBJ2-7; D uncertain. The CDR3 covers 14 residues. V was trimmed by 3 bases and J by 2 bases, leaving 11 bases between them. Germline loops: CDR1 SGHTA, CDR2 FQGNSA.

This clonotype was detected only a few times. The rearrangement links TRBV5-1 to TRBJ1-2, with 10 bases fitting TRBD1. V dropped 2 bases and J dropped 11; count of bases not matched to a gene: 9. Germline CDR1 is SGHRS and CDR2 is YFSETQ. The CDR3 sequence is 14 residues long. The CDR3 protein is CASSFPAGTGVYTF. The CDR3 nucleotides read TGCGCCAGCAGCTTCCCGGCCGGGACAGGGGTATACACCTTC.

This clonotype was seen more than once but under ten times. The rearrangement uses TRBV20-1 and TRBJ1-4; D is unclear. Per germline, CDR1 DFQATT and CDR2 SNEGSKA (reference sequence). The CDR3 covers 11 residues. V lost 7 bases, J lost 7 bases, and 10 bases lay in between. In nucleotides, the CDR3 is TGCAGTGTCCGGAAGGGTGAAAAACTGTTTTTT. This translates into CSVRKGEKLFF.

The sample holds a few counts of this clonotype. CDR3 bases: TGTGCCAGCAGGATAGGGGACATTAGGTACAATGAGCAGTTCTTC. This gives the protein CASRIGDIRYNEQFF. J is TRBJ2-1 and V is TRBV28; a possible D gene is TRBD1 (6 bases). CDR3 length equals 15 residues. Germline-derived CDR1 and CDR2 are MDHEN and SYDVKM. Trimming took off 6 bases at V and 4 bases at J, with 16 bases between the two ends.

J is TRBJ2-3 and V is TRBV5-1; the D is unclear. V dropped 2 bases and J dropped 1 base, with 11 bases sitting between them. This CDR3 comprises 15 residues. Germline V CDR1 and CDR2: SGHRS, YFSETQ. CDR3 nucleotide sequence: TGCGCCAGCAGCTTTCAGAGTGGTGGCACAGATACGCAGTATTTT. As protein: CASSFQSGGTDTQYF.

This clonotype came up a few times. V and J are TRBV2 and TRBJ2-1; 8 nucleotides line up with TRBD1. This CDR3 contains 15 residues. Trimming cost V 4 bases and J 0 bases; bases outside gene matches: 2. Germline loops: CDR1 SNHLY, CDR2 FYNNEI. The CDR3 DNA reads TGTGCCAGCAGTGTCACAGGGGGCTCCTACAATGAGCAGTTCTTC. It encodes CASSVTGGSYNEQFF.

This clonotype was detected many times. V usage is TRBV20-1 and J usage is TRBJ2-5; 7 bases agree with TRBD1. The germline V gene has CDR1 DFQATT and CDR2 SNEGSKA (reference sequence). J gave up 1 base and V 5 bases, and 4 bases lay outside the gene matches. The CDR3 has 13 residues. CDR3 DNA: TGCAGTGCTTCTCGGGACAGCCAAGAGACCCAGTACTTC. It encodes CSASRDSQETQYF.

This clonotype was counted between two and nine times. The V call is TRBV7-2, the J call TRBJ1-2; TRBD1 matches 8 bases. The CDR3 totals 15 residues. The junction had 8 bases not matched to a gene; V was cut back by 3 bases and J by 5 bases. Germline values: CDR1 SGHTA, CDR2 FQGNSA. The CDR3 is CASSFYKDRAYGYTF. CDR3 sequence (DNA): TGTGCCAGCAGCTTTTATAAGGACAGGGCGTATGGCTACACCTTC.

This clonotype appeared a few times. J is TRBJ2-3 and V is TRBV7-9, with 15 positions matching TRBD2. After removal of 5 bases from V and 4 bases from J, the junction contained 4 bases not matched to a gene. In germline, CDR1 is SEHNR, CDR2 FQNEAQ (reference sequence). This CDR3 is built from 16 residues. This chain's CDR3 is CASSLGLAGGADTQYF. The CDR3 DNA follows: TGTGCCAGCAGCCTCGGACTAGCGGGGGGGGCAGATACGCAGTATTTT.

In its sample, this clonotype was seen a few times. The V call is TRBV7-9, the J call TRBJ2-3; D ambiguous. This CDR3 region has 13 residues. Trimming left V 8 bases short and J 4 bases short, with 13 bases between. In germline, CDR1 is SEHNR, CDR2 FQNEAQ (reference sequence). The DNA of the CDR3 is TGTGCCAGCCGCCGGATCTGGCCAGATACGCAGTATTTT. Encoded protein: CASRRIWPDTQYF.

This clonotype showed up many times. The rearrangement uses TRBV5-6 and TRBJ1-1; 8 bases fit TRBD1. Germline V gene sequence: CDR1 SGHDT, CDR2 YYEEEE. There are 15 residues in the CDR3. With 4 bases clipped from V and 4 bases from J, the junction kept 9 bases outside the gene matches. The DNA of the CDR3 is TGTGCCAGCAGCACTCGGACAGGGTGGGTCACTGAAGCTTTCTTT. Its protein product is CASSTRTGWVTEAFF. Filled out from reference TRBV5-6 and TRBJ1-1, the complete variable domain reads DAGVTQSPTHLIKTRGQQVTLRCSPKSGHDTVSWYQQALGQGPQFIFQYYEEEERQRGNFPDRFSGHQFPNYSSELNVNALLLGDSALYLCASSTRTGWVTEAFFGQGTRLTVV.

This clonotype was recorded a few times. At one end, the junction sequence differs from germline, possibly due to a read error. The chain carries TRBV15 and TRBJ2-5; no firm D call. The CDR3 runs 13 residues. Germline V gene sequence: CDR1 LNHNV, CDR2 YYDKDF (reference sequence). The CDR3 region is CATSRGFQEIQYF. CDR3 DNA sequence: TGTGCCACCAGCAGAGGATTCCAAGAGATCCAGTACTTC.

In its sample, this clonotype was seen a few times. This chain links TRBV20-1 with TRBJ1-1; D gene unclear. The CDR3 totals 10 residues. From germline, CDR1 is DFQATT and CDR2 SNEGSKA (reference sequence). Between the trimmed V and J ends, which lost 8 bases and 3 bases, there was a span of 7 bases. CDR3: CSPRDTEAFF. CDR3 in DNA: TGCAGTCCCCGGGACACTGAAGCTTTCTTT.

V and J are TRBV29-1 and TRBJ2-1; 8 bases line up with TRBD1. This CDR3 has 13 amino acids. Germline lookup yields CDR1 SQVTM and CDR2 ANQGSEA. The CDR3 nucleotides read TGCGTCGGGGTCGGGGACAGGCTCAATGAGCAGTTCTTC. This sequence encodes CVGVGDRLNEQFF.

This clonotype was found a few times. V is TRBV12-3 or TRBV12-4 and J is TRBJ2-3; D is possibly TRBD1 (6 bases). V was trimmed by 6 bases and J by 4 bases, leaving 14 bases between them. This CDR3 has 14 amino acids. The CDR3 loop reads CASSSTGIADTQYF. CDR3 in DNA: TGTGCCAGCAGCTCCACAGGGATCGCAGATACGCAGTATTTT.

The CDR3 bases are TGTGCCAGCAGCCCGAAGACTAGCGCGGGCACAGATACGCAGTATTTT. Translating gives CASSPKTSAGTDTQYF. The V and J genes are TRBV7-6 and TRBJ2-3; 8 nucleotides agree with TRBD2. Germline lookup yields CDR1 SGHVS and CDR2 FNYEAQ. V shed 5 bases, J shed 1 base, and the junction held 8 bases outside the gene matches. The CDR3 has 16 amino acids.

The chain couples TRBV6-2 or TRBV6-3 to TRBJ2-7, with a weak D call TRBD2 (5 bases). Per the germline V gene, CDR1 is MNHEY and CDR2 is SVGEGT. The CDR3 is made up of 13 amino acids. V shed 6 bases and J shed 2 bases, with 11 bases lying between them. CDR3 in DNA: TGTGCCAGCAGACGAGGACTGCCCTACGAGCAGTACTTC. This gives the protein CASRRGLPYEQYF.